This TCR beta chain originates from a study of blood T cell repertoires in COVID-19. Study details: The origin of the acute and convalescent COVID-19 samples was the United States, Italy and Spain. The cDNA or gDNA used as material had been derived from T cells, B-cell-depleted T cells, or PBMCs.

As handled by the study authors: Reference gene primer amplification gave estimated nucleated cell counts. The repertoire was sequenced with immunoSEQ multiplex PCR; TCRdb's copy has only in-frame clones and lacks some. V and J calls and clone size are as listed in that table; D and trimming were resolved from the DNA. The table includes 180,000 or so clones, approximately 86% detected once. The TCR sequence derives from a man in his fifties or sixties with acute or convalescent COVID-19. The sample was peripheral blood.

CDR3 residues: CASSYSGTLNTEAFF. The CDR3 DNA follows: TGTGCCAGCAGTTATTCCGGGACACTGAACACTGAAGCTTTCTTT. V usage is TRBV6-5 and J usage is TRBJ1-1; a possible D gene is TRBD1 (6 bases). V was clipped by 3 bases and J by 0 bases, with 11 bases between them. Germline CDR1 and CDR2: MNHEY and SVGAGI. The CDR3 is 15 residues long.